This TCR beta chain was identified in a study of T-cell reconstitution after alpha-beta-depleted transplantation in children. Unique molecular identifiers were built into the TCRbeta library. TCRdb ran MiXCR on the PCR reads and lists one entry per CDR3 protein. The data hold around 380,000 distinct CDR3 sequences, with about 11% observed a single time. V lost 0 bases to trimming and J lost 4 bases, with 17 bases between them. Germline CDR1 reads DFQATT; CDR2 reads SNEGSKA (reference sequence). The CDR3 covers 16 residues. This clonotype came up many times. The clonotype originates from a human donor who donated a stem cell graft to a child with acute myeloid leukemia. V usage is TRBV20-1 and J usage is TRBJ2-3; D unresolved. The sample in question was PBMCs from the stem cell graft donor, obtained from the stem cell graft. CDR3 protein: CSARDRLTALADTQYF. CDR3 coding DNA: TGCAGTGCTAGAGATCGACTTACGGCCCTTGCAGATACGCAGTATTTT.